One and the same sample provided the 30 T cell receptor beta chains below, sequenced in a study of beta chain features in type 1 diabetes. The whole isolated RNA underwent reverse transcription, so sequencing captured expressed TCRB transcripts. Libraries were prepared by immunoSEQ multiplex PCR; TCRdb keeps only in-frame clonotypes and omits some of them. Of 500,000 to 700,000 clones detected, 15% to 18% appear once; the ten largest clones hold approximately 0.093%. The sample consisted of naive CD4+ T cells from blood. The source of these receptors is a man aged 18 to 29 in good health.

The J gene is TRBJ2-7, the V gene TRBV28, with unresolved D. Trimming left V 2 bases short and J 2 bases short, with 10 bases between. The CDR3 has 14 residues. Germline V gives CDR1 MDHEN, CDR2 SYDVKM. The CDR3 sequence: CASSLEQNPYEQYF. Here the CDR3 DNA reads TGTGCCAGCAGTTTAGAGCAGAACCCCTACGAGCAGTACTTC.

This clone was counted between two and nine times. The CDR3 spells CASSRRGQGYEQYF. The CDR3 DNA follows: TGTGCCAGCAGTAGGCGGGGACAGGGCTACGAGCAGTACTTC. The chain couples TRBV25-1 to TRBJ2-7, with 9 bases identical to TRBD1. CDR1 and CDR2 (germline): MGHDK, SYGVNS. V was pared by 5 bases and J by 3 bases, with 5 bases of the junction left unmatched. The CDR3 runs to 14 residues.

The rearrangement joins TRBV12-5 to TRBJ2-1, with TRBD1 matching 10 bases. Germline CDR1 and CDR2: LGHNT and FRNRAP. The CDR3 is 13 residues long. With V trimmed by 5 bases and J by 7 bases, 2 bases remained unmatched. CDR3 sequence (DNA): TGTGCTAGTGGTCGGACAGGGGGGAATGAGCAGTTCTTC. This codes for CASGRTGGNEQFF.

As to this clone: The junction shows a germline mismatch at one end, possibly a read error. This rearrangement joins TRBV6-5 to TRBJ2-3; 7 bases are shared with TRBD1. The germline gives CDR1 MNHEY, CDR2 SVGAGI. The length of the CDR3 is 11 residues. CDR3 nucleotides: TGTGCCAGCAGTGACCAGGGAGACAGGGAGTTC. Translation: CASSDQGDREF.

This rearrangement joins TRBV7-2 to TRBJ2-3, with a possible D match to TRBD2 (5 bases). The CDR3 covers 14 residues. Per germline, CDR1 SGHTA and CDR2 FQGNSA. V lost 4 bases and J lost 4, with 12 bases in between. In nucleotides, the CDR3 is TGTGCCAGCAGCTCCTTTGAGGGCGCAGATACGCAGTATTTT. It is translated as CASSSFEGADTQYF.

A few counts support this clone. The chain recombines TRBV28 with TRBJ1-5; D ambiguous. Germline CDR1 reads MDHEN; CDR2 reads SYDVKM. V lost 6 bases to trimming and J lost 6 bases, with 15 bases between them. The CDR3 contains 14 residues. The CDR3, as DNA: TGTGCCAGCAGCCCCTCGAGGTTAAGTCAGCCCCAGCATTTT. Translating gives CASSPSRLSQPQHF.

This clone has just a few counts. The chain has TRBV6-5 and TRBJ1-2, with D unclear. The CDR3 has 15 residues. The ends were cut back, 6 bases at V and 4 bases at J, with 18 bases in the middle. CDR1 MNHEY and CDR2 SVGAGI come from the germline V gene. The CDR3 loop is CASRPPGPNSYGYTF. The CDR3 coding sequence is TGTGCCAGCAGACCTCCGGGCCCAAATTCCTATGGCTACACCTTC.

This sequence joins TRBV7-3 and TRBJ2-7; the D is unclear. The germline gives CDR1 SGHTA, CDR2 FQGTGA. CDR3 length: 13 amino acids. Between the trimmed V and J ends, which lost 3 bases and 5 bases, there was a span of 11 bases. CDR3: CASSFTEFHEQYF. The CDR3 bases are TGTGCCAGCAGCTTCACTGAGTTCCACGAGCAGTACTTC.

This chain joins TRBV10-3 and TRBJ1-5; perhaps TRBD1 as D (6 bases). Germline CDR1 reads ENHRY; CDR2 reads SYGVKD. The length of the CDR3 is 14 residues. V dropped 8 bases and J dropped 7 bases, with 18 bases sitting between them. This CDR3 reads CAIGKTGFNQPQHF. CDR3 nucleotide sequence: TGTGCCATCGGGAAGACAGGTTTTAACCAGCCCCAGCATTTT.

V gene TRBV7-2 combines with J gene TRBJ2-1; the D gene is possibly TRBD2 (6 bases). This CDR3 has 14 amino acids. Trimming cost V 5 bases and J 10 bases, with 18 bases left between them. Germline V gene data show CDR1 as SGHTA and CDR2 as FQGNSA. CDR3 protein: CASSRKPGAGEQFF. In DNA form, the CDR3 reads TGTGCCAGCAGCCGTAAGCCGGGCGCGGGGGAGCAGTTCTTC.

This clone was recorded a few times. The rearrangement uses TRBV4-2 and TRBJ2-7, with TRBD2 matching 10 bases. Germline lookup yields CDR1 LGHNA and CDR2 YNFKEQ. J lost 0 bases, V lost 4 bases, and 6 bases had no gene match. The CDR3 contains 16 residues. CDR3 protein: CASSPGTSAYSYEQYF. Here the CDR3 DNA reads TGTGCCAGCAGCCCGGGGACTAGCGCATACTCCTACGAGCAGTACTTC.

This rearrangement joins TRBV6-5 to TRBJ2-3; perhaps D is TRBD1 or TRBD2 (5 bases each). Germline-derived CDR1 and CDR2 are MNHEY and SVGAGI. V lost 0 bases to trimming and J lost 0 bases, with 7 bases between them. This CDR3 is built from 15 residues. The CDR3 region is CASSYSWDSTDTQYF. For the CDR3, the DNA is TGTGCCAGCAGTTACTCTTGGGACAGCACAGATACGCAGTATTTT.

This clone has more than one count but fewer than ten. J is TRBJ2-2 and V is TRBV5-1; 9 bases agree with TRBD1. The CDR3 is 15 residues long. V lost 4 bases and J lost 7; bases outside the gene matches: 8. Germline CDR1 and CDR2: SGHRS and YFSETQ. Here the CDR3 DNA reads TGCGCCAGCAGCACCCTCGGACAGGGGATCGGGGAGCTGTTTTTT. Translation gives CASSTLGQGIGELFF.

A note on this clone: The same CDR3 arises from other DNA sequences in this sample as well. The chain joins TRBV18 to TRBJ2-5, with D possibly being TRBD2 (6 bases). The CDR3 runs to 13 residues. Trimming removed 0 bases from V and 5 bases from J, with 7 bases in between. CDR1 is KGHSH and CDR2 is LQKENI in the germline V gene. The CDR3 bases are TGTGCCAGCTCACCACCGGCGGGGGAGACCCAGTACTTC. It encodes CASSPPAGETQYF.

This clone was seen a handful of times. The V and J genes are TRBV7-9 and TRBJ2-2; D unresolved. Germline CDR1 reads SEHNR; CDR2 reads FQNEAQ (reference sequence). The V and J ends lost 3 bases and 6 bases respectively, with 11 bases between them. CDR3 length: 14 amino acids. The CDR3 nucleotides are TGTGCCAGCAGCTTCGGTACGGAATCCGGGGAGCTGTTTTTT. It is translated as CASSFGTESGELFF.

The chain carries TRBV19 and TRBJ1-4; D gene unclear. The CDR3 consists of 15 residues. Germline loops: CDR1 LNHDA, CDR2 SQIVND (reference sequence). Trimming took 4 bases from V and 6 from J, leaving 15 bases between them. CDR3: CASSTTGSSYEKLFF. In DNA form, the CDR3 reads TGTGCCAGTAGTACCACGGGGTCTTCCTATGAAAAACTGTTTTTT.

CDR3 sequence: CASSLAGSYSTDTQYF. The CDR3 DNA sequence: TGTGCCAGCAGCTTAGCGGGTTCCTATTCCACAGATACGCAGTATTTT. The gene calls are TRBV7-2 and TRBJ2-3; D is unclear. CDR1 SGHTA and CDR2 FQGNSA come from the germline V gene. The CDR3 totals 16 residues. The ends were cut back, 0 bases at V and 2 bases at J, with 12 bases in the middle.

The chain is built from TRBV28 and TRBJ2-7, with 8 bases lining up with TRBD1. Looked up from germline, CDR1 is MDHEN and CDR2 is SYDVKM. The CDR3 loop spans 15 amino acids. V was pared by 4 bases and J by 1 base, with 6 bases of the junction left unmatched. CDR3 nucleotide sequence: TGTGCCAGCAGTTCCCCAGGGGGCTTATCCTACGAGCAGTACTTC. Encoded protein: CASSSPGGLSYEQYF.

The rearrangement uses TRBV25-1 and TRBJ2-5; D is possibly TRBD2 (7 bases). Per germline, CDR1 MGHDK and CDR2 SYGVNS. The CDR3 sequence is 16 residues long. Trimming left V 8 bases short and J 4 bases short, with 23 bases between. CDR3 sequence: CASSQGGGKVSETQYF. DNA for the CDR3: TGTGCCAGCTCCCAAGGGGGGGGAAAAGTATCAGAGACCCAGTACTTC.

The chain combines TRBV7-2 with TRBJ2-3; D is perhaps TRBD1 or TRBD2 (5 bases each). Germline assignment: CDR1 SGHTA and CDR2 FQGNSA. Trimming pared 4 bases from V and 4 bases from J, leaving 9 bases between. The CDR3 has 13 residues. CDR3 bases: TGTGCCAGCAGCTCCCGGGACGCAGATACGCAGTATTTT. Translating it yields CASSSRDADTQYF.

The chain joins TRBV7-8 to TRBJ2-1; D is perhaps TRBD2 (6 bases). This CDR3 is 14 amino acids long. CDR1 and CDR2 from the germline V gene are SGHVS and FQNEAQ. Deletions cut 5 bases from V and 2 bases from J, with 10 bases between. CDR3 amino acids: CASSRDFTYNEQFF. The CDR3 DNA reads TGTGCCAGCAGCAGGGACTTCACCTACAATGAGCAGTTCTTC.

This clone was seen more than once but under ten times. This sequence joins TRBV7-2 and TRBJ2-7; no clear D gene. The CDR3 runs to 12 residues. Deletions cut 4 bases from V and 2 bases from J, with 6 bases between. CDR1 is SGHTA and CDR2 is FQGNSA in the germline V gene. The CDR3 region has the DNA TGTGCCAGCAGCTCCAACGCCTACGAGCAGTACTTC. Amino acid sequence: CASSSNAYEQYF.

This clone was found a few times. CDR3 coding DNA: TGCGCCAGCAGATGGGACATCAATGAGCAGTTCTTC. It translates to CASRWDINEQFF. The chain links TRBV5-1 to TRBJ2-1; tentatively, D is TRBD1 (6 bases). V gave up 5 bases and J gave up 6 bases, with 9 bases separating them. In germline, CDR1 is SGHRS, CDR2 YFSETQ. The length of the CDR3 is 12 residues.

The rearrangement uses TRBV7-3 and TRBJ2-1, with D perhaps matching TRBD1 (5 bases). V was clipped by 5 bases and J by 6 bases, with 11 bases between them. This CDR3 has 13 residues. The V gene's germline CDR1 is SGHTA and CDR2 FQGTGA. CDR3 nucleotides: TGTGCCAGCAGCCACCGACAGATCAATGAGCAGTTCTTC. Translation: CASSHRQINEQFF.

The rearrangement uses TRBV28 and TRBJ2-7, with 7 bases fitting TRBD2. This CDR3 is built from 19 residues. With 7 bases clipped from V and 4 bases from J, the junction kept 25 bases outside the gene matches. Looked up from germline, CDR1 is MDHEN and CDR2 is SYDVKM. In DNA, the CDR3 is TGTGCCAGCATCCACCATGCGGCGGGAGTGGGCTTTGGGGGGTACGAGCAGTACTTC. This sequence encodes CASIHHAAGVGFGGYEQYF.

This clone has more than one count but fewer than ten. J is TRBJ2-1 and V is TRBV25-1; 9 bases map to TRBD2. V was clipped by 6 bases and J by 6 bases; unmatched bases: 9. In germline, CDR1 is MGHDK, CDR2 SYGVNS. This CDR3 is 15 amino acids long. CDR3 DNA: TGTGCCAGCAGCATAGCGGGAGCCAGCGGCAATGAGCAGTTCTTC. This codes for CASSIAGASGNEQFF.

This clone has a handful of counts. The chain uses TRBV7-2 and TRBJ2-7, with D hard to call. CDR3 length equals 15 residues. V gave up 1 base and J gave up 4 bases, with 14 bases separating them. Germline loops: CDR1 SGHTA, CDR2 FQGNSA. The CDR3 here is CASSLEGPPFYEQYF. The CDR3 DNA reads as TGTGCCAGCAGCTTAGAGGGCCCCCCTTTTTACGAGCAGTACTTC.

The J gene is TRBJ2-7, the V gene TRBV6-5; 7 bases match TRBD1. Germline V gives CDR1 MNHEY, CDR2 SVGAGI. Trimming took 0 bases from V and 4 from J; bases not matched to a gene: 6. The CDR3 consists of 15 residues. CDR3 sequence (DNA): TGTGCCAGCAGTTACTCGACGAAGGGGGCGTACGAGCAGTACTTC. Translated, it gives CASSYSTKGAYEQYF.

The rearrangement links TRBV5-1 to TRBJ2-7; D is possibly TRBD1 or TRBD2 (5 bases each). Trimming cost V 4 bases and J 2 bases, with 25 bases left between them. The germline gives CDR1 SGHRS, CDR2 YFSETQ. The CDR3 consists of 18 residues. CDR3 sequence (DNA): TGCGCCAGCAGCCCCCTAGGAGCGGCCAGGGAAGGGACCTACGAGCAGTACTTC. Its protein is CASSPLGAAREGTYEQYF.

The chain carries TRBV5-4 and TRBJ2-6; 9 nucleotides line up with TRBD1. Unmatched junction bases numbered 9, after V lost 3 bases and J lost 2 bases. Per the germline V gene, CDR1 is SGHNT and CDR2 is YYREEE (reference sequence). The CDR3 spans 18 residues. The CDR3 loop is CASSSGQGGMAGANVLTF. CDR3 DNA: TGTGCCAGCAGCTCGGGACAGGGCGGGATGGCTGGGGCCAACGTCCTGACTTTC.